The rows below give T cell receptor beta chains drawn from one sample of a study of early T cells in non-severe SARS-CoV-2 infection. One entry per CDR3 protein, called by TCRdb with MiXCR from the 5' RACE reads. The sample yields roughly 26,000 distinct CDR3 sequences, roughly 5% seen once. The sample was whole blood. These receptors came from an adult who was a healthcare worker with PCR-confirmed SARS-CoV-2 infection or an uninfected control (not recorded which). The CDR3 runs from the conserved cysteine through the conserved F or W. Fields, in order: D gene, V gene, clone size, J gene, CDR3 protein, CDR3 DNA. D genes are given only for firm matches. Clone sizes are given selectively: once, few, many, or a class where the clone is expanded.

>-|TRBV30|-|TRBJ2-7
CAWSVFPDIGEQYF
TGTGCCTGGAGTGTATTCCCCGACATCGGCGAGCAGTACTTC
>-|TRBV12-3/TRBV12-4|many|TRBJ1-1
CASSGGEAFF
TGTGCCAGCAGTGGGGGTGAAGCTTTCTTT
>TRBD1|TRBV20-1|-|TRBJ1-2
CSARDAGGAGGYTF
TGCAGTGCTAGAGACGCAGGGGGCGCGGGTGGCTACACCTTC
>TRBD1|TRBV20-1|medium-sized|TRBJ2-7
CSAGQGDRGEQYF
TGCAGTGCAGGACAGGGGGACCGGGGCGAGCAGTACTTC
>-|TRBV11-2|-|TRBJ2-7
CASSFAQTSYEQYF
TGTGCCAGCAGCTTCGCGCAGACCTCCTACGAGCAGTACTTC
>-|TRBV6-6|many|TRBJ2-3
CASSYEGTYTDTQYF
TGTGCCAGCAGTTACGAAGGAACTTACACAGATACGCAGTATTTT
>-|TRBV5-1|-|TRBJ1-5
CASSLKPDGNQPQHF
TGCGCCAGCAGCTTGAAACCAGACGGCAATCAGCCCCAGCATTTT
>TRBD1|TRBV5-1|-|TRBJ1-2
CASSSGTGGLNYGYTF
TGCGCCAGCAGCTCCGGGACAGGGGGCTTGAACTATGGCTACACCTTC
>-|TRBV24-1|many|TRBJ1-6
CATSSRSSYNSPLHF
TGTGCCACCAGTTCAAGGAGCTCCTATAATTCACCCCTCCACTTT
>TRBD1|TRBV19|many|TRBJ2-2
CASSLTGSTGELFF
TGTGCCAGTAGTTTGACAGGGAGCACCGGGGAGCTGTTTTTT
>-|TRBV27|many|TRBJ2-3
CASRTFLTPFSTDTQYF
TGTGCCAGCAGAACCTTCCTGACGCCCTTTAGCACAGATACGCAGTATTTT
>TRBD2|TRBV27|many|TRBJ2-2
CASSLTLAGDPTGELFF
TGTGCCAGCAGTTTAACCCTGGCGGGGGACCCCACCGGGGAGCTGTTTTTT
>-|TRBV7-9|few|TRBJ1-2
CASSLNPGEDGYTF
TGTGCCAGCAGCTTAAATCCGGGGGAGGATGGCTACACCTTC
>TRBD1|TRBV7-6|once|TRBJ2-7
CASSLEQGYEQYF
TGTGCCAGCAGCTTAGAACAGGGGTACGAGCAGTACTTC
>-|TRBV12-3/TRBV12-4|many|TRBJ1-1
CASNAPGTNTEAFF
TGTGCCAGCAACGCCCCAGGAACGAACACTGAAGCTTTCTTT
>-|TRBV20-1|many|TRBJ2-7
CSAPRGGGAEQYF
TGCAGTGCTCCTCGGGGAGGGGGAGCTGAGCAGTACTTC
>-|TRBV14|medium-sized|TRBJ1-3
CASSQGGNTIYF
TGTGCCAGCAGCCAAGGCGGAAACACCATATATTTT
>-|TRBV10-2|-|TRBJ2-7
CASTDSSAAHYEQYF
TGCGCCAGCACGGATTCGTCTGCTGCCCACTACGAGCAGTACTTC
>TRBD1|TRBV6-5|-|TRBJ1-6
CASRRTGSHSPLHF
TGTGCCAGCAGGAGGACAGGGAGTCATTCACCCCTCCACTTT
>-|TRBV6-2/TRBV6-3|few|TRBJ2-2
CASSYSSGVGELFF
TGTGCCAGCAGTTACTCATCAGGGGTCGGGGAGCTGTTTTTT
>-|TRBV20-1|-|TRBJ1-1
CSATTGTGTKAFF
TGCAGTGCCACCACGGGTACAGGGACTAAAGCTTTCTTT
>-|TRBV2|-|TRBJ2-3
CASRLVRDTQYF
TGTGCCAGCCGACTAGTTAGAGATACGCAGTATTTT
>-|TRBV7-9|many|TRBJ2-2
CASSPFHLLGLNTGELFF
TGTGCCAGCAGCCCCTTCCATTTGTTGGGGCTGAACACCGGGGAGCTGTTTTTT
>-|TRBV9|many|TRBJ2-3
CASSVVPETSTDTQYF
TGTGCCAGCAGCGTAGTGCCGGAAACTAGCACAGATACGCAGTATTTT
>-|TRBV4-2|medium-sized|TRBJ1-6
CASSQDPGMDSPLHF
TGTGCCAGCAGCCAAGATCCAGGGATGGATTCACCCCTCCACTTT
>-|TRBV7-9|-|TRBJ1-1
CASSLATGGEAFF
TGTGCCAGCAGCTTAGCGACGGGGGGTGAAGCTTTCTTT
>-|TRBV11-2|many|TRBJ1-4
CASSPRTSTNEKLFF
TGTGCCAGCAGCCCCCGGACGTCCACTAATGAAAAACTGTTTTTT
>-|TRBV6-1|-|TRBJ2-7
CASSKLRDGTYEQYF
TGTGCCAGCAGTAAACTACGGGACGGCACCTACGAGCAGTACTTC
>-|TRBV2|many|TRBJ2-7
CASSEMGSLPSEQYF
TGTGCCAGCAGTGAAATGGGGTCACTACCCTCCGAGCAGTACTTC
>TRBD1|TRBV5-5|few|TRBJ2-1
CASSVGQYNEQFF
TGTGCCAGCAGCGTGGGACAGTACAATGAGCAGTTCTTC
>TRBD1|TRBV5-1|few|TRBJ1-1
CASGVFSPGQGSETEAFF
TGCGCCAGCGGCGTATTTTCACCGGGACAGGGTTCGGAAACTGAAGCTTTCTTT
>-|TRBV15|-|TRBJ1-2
CATSREEDTHRVDGYTF
TGTGCCACCAGCAGAGAAGAGGACACCCACCGCGTGGATGGCTACACCTTC